Listed below are T cell receptor beta chains from one sample, sequenced in a study of PD-1 blockade in classical Hodgkin lymphoma. Some clones are missing from TCRdb's copy, which holds only in-frame ones; the method was immunoSEQ multiplex PCR. The sample lists roughly 70,000 clones, 93% seen once, with roughly 2.6% in the top ten. The sequenced sample consisted of peripheral blood mononuclear cells (PBMCs). Receptors originate from a human donor with classical Hodgkin lymphoma. The CDR3 runs from the conserved cysteine through the conserved F or W. Fields, in order: D gene, J gene, V gene, clone size, CDR3 DNA, CDR3 protein. A D gene is named only where the DNA matches it firmly. Size values are once, few and many counts, or a class for expanded clones, and some rows have none.

>TRBD1|TRBJ1-5|TRBV9|.
TGTGCCAGCAGCGTAGACGGGACAGCTTTTCAGCCCCAGCATTTT
CASSVDGTAFQPQHF
>.|TRBJ2-2|TRBV28|.
TGTGCCAGCAGTGGCCATCCGGGATACGCTGCGGCCGGGGAGCTGTTTTTT
CASSGHPGYAAAGELFF
>TRBD1|TRBJ1-5|TRBV28|once
TGTGCCAGCAGTTTCCTAGGACAGGGCTATAGCAATCAGCCCCAGCATTTT
CASSFLGQGYSNQPQHF
>TRBD1|TRBJ2-3|TRBV7-9|.
TGTGCCAGCAGCACGGGACAGGGATCCACAGATACGCAGTATTTT
CASSTGQGSTDTQYF
>TRBD1|TRBJ1-5|TRBV19|.
TGTGCCAGTAGTATGAAAGGACAGGGTAATCAGCCCCAGCATTTT
CASSMKGQGNQPQHF
>.|TRBJ2-6|TRBV5-4|.
TGTGCCAGCAGCTTATTCCGGGGTCCTCGCTCTGGGGCCAACGTCCTGACTTTC
CASSLFRGPRSGANVLTF
>TRBD1|TRBJ1-2|TRBV18|.
TGTGCCAGCTCATATGAGGGACAGGGGCTTGGCTACACCTTC
CASSYEGQGLGYTF
>.|TRBJ1-1|TRBV6-5|.
TGTGCCAGCAGTTACTCGGGACACCTGAACACTGAAGCTTTCTTT
CASSYSGHLNTEAFF
>TRBD2|TRBJ2-1|TRBV7-2|.
TGTGCAACAAGGGCGGGGGGCAATGAGCAGTTCTTC
CATRAGGNEQFF
>TRBD2|TRBJ2-3|TRBV2|.
TGTGCCAGCGGTCGGGGGGGGTTATTCACAGATACGCAGTATTTT
CASGRGGLFTDTQYF
>.|TRBJ2-3|TRBV5-4|.
TGTGCCAGCAGCTTGGCCGGAGGTGGAACAGATACGCAGTATTTT
CASSLAGGGTDTQYF
>TRBD1|TRBJ1-4|TRBV27|.
TGTGCCAGCAGTTTACGACAGGGTGGTGAAAAACTGTTTTTT
CASSLRQGGEKLFF
>.|TRBJ1-5|TRBV5-4|.
TGTGCCAGCAGCCCCGGGGGAGTAAGCAATCAGCCCCAGCATTTT
CASSPGGVSNQPQHF
>TRBD1|TRBJ2-7|TRBV4-1|.
TGCGCCAGCAGCCAGACAGGGTTCCAAGGGTACGAGCAGTACTTC
CASSQTGFQGYEQYF
>TRBD2|TRBJ2-5|TRBV7-9|.
TGTGCCAGCAGCGCTCGACTAGCGGGAGATGAGACCCAGTACTTC
CASSARLAGDETQYF
>.|TRBJ2-2|TRBV9|.
TGTGCCAGCAGCGTAACCGGGGGCCCTGCCGGGGAGCTGTTTTTT
CASSVTGGPAGELFF
>TRBD2|TRBJ2-1|TRBV5-4|.
TGTGCCAGCAGCTTGGGTAGCGGGGCGGGAAATGAGCGGTTCTTC
CASSLGSGAGNERFF
>TRBD1|TRBJ2-2|TRBV6-4|.
TGTGCCAGCAGTGGTACGCAAACGGACAGGGGGGTGGCCGGGGAGCTGTTTTTT
CASSGTQTDRGVAGELFF
>TRBD2|TRBJ2-3|TRBV5-1|.
TGCGCCAGCAGCCCCCAAAGCGGGGGGTTTTCAGATACGCAGTATTTT
CASSPQSGGFSDTQYF
>TRBD2|TRBJ2-1|TRBV7-9|once
TGTGCCAGCAGCTTAGGCCTGCTAGCGGGTCTCCCCGATGAGCAGTTCTTC
CASSLGLLAGLPDEQFF
>TRBD2|TRBJ2-7|TRBV9|.
TGTGCCAGCAGCGTACACAGCGGGAGCTCCTACGAGCAGTACTTC
CASSVHSGSSYEQYF